Listed here are 6 T cell receptor beta chains from one sample, sequenced in a study of blood T cell repertoires in COVID-19. Using immunoSEQ multiplex PCR, the repertoire was profiled, and TCRdb retains in-frame clones only, with some absent. The sample holds some 200,000 clones, just under 90% seen once. Sequences were obtained from peripheral blood. The origin of the receptors is a man between 18 and 29 years old with active or convalescent COVID-19.

This sequence joins TRBV5-1 and TRBJ1-1; maybe TRBD1 (6 bases). Germline-derived CDR1 and CDR2 are SGHRS and YFSETQ. The CDR3 totals 15 residues. Trimming took 0 bases from V and 0 from J, leaving 9 bases between them. CDR3 residues: CASSLAQGMNTEAFF. The CDR3 DNA reads as TGCGCCAGCAGCTTGGCACAGGGTATGAACACTGAAGCTTTCTTT.

The V gene is TRBV18, the J gene TRBJ1-5; no definite D call. Germline V gene data show CDR1 as KGHSH and CDR2 as LQKENI. CDR3 size: 14 residues. The V gene lost 1 base and the J gene lost 7 bases, with 11 bases spanning the gap. CDR3 loop: CASSPLWGGQPQHF. The DNA of the CDR3 is TGTGCCAGCTCACCACTGTGGGGAGGGCAGCCCCAGCATTTT.

This clone was detected only a few times. The V gene is TRBV3-1 (or the pseudogene TRBV3-2), the J gene TRBJ2-2; D is possibly TRBD2 (6 bases). Trimming pared 8 bases from V and 5 bases from J, leaving 15 bases between. Germline V gives CDR1 LGHDT, CDR2 YNNKEL (reference sequence). This CDR3 spans 14 amino acids. CDR3 in amino acids: CASLREKGTGELFF. For the CDR3, the DNA is TGTGCCAGCTTACGGGAGAAGGGAACCGGGGAGCTGTTTTTT.

The rearrangement links TRBV7-2 to TRBJ2-7; 11 bases map to TRBD2. The CDR3 has 14 amino acids. CDR1 is SGHTA, CDR2 FQGNSA, per germline. Trimming at V came to 7 bases and at J to 3 bases, leaving 5 bases not matched to a gene. In DNA, the CDR3 is TGTGCCAGCACCCCCGGGACTAGCGGCTACGAGCAGTACTTC. This translates into CASTPGTSGYEQYF.

V and J are TRBV7-8 and TRBJ1-5; D is undetermined. Deletions cut 8 bases from V and 1 base from J, with 15 bases between. The CDR3 is 15 amino acids. Germline V lookup: CDR1 SGHVS, CDR2 FQNEAQ. CDR3 in amino acids: CASSKEETSNQPQHF. The CDR3, as DNA: TGTGCCAGCTCCAAAGAAGAGACAAGCAATCAGCCCCAGCATTTT.

This chain links TRBV7-2 with TRBJ1-2; a possible D gene is TRBD1 (5 bases). The CDR3 loop spans 18 amino acids. CDR1 is SGHTA and CDR2 is FQGNSA in the germline V gene. Between the trimmed V and J ends, which lost 5 bases and 1 base, there was a span of 23 bases. The CDR3 loop reads CASSLQPLAGGNNYGYTF. For the CDR3, the DNA is TGTGCCAGCAGCCTTCAACCCTTGGCGGGGGGGAATAACTATGGCTACACCTTC.